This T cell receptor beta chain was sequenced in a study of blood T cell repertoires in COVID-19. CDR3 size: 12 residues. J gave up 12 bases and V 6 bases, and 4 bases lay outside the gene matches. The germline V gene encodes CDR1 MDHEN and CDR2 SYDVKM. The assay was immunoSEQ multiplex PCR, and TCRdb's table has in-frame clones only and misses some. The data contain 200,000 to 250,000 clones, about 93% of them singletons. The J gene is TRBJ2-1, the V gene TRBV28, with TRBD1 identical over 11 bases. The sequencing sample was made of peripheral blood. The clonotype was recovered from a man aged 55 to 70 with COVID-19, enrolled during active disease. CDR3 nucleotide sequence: TGTGCCAGCAGGGAGGGACAGGGGGGGCAGTTCTTC. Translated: CASREGQGGQFF.